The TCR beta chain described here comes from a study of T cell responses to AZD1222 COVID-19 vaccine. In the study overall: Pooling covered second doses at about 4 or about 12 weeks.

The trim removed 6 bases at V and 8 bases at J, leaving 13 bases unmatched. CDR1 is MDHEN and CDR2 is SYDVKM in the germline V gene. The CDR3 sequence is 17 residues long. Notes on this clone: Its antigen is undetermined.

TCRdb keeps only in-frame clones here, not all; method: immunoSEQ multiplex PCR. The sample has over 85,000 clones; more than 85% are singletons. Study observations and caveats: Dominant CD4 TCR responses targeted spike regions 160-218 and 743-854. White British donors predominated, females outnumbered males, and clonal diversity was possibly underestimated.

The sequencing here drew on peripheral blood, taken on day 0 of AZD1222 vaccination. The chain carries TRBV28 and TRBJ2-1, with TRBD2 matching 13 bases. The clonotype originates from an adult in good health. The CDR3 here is CASSRPAGTSGKYEQFF. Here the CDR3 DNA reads TGTGCCAGCAGCAGACCGGCCGGGACTAGCGGGAAGTATGAGCAGTTCTTC. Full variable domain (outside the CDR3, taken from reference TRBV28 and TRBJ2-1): DVKVTQSSRYLVKRTGEKVFLECVQDMDHENMFWYRQDPGLGLRLIYFSYDVKMKEKGDIPEGYSVSREKKERFSLILESASTNQTSMYLCASSRPAGTSGKYEQFFGPGTRLTVL.